This T cell receptor (beta chain) was sequenced during a study of PD-L1 blockade in urothelial cancer. At the level of the study: The patients first took atezolizumab in about 2014, receiving 1,200 mg intravenously every 3 weeks. Of prior chemotherapy regimens, patients had received between 0 and 3. Blood underwent analysis 3 weeks (second dose) and 6 weeks after treatment began. Whole-study results and caveats: Tumor-associated TCR clones expanded more in blood at 3 weeks in patients with durable benefit.

Per the germline V gene, CDR1 is SNHLY and CDR2 is FYNNEI. The ends lost 6 bases at V and 5 bases at J; junction bases unmatched: 8. The CDR3 sequence is 14 residues long. In the case of this clone: Its antigen remains unidentified.

Clones were sequenced by immunoSEQ multiplex PCR, and TCRdb holds only the in-frame ones, with some missing. The table lists about 100,000 clones, 91% of them singletons. Sequenced here: PBMCs, sampled around atezolizumab (anti-PD-L1) treatment. The V and J genes are TRBV2 and TRBJ2-5; 8 bases are shared with TRBD2. This clonotype was sampled from a woman of 80 years or more with urothelial cancer. CDR3 sequence: CASSSGGGGETQYF. The CDR3 DNA sequence: TGTGCCAGCAGCTCCGGGGGGGGTGGGGAGACCCAGTACTTC.